What follows describes a single TCR beta chain. The target antigen is unknown. This record comes from a study of cytomegalovirus exposure and HLA in healthy donors. Study-wide background: The Caucasian-associated ancestry cluster contained approximately 81% of the 398 genotyped donors. Findings and caveats of the study: Analysis performed later showed TCR beta chains linked to HLA being more clonally expanded than equally common others. Most CMV-associated TCR beta chains appeared HLA-restricted in a later analysis.

CDR3 length: 16 amino acids. V lost 1 base and J 8 bases, leaving 20 bases between the germline ends. Germline values: CDR1 GTSNPN, CDR2 SVGIG (reference sequence). PCR amplification relied on 60 Vbeta primers (plus 13 Jbeta primers). The repertoire was sequenced with immunoSEQ multiplex PCR; TCRdb's copy has only in-frame clones and lacks some. The table has some 150,000 clones, about 65% seen once. The chain carries TRBV30 and TRBJ1-4, with D possibly being TRBD1 (6 bases). Input material: PBMCs. This TCR was sampled from a woman aged 25 to 39 in good health and CMV-seronegative. The CDR3, as DNA: TGTGCCTGGAGTGCCGGCTGGGGGGGGCCTTGGGAAAAACTGTTTTTT. Translating gives CAWSAGWGGPWEKLFF.